This T cell receptor (beta chain) was obtained from a study of T cell responses to AZD1222 COVID-19 vaccine. Study results and caveats: Mostly white British, mostly female donors; authors suggested clonal diversity may be underestimated. Repertoires were obtained solely post-peak T cell response. Per reports, nearly half of all spike-specific TCRs target regions that are unmutated in variants.

Germline-derived CDR1 and CDR2 are WNHNN and SYGVQD (reference sequence). V lost 2 bases and J lost 5; bases outside the gene matches: 23. The CDR3 has 21 amino acids. Regarding this clone: Its antigen is not identified.

Sequencing was performed with immunoSEQ multiplex PCR; in TCRdb, only in-frame clones are kept and a portion is missing. The sample holds 100,000 to 150,000 clones, roughly 87% seen once. V usage is TRBV10-1 and J usage is TRBJ2-2, with 7 nucleotides matching TRBD1. The origin of this receptor is an adult in good health. Sequencing used peripheral blood, obtained on day 0 of MenACWY control vaccination. The CDR3 bases are TGCGCCAGCAGTGAGCACCGTTGGGACAGATCTTCTAGCTTGATGACCGGGGAGCTGTTTTTT. This translates into CASSEHRWDRSSSLMTGELFF.